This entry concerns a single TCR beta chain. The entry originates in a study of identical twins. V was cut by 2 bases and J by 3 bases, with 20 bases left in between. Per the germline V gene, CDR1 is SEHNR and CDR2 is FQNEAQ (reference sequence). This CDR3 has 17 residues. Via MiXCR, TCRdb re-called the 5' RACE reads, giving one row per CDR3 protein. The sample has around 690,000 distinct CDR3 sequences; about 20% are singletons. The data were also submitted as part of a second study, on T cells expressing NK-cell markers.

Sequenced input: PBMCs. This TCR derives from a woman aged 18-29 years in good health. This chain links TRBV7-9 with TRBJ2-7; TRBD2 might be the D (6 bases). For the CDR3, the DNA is TGTGCCAGCAGCTTATTAAGGTGGGAGGTCGCGGTCTACGAGCAGTACTTC. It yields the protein CASSLLRWEVAVYEQYF.